The subject of this entry is one T cell receptor beta chain. The antigen remains unidentified. Primers included in the PCR were 60 Vbeta and 13 Jbeta primers. Original handling: Later work found 65 million to 90 million unique TCR beta chains, with about 10 million shared. Generated by immunoSEQ multiplex PCR, the TCRdb table keeps only in-frame clones and is missing some. V, J and clone size derive from that table, while D and trimming were established from the DNA sequence. The data contain 120,000 to 150,000 clones, roughly 73% of them singletons. These data belong to a study of cytomegalovirus exposure and HLA in healthy donors. General observations from the study: A later analysis linked a missense variant in DCLRE1C to the trimming of TCR beta V and J genes.

Sequencing was performed on PBMCs. This receptor was taken from a human donor in good health.

CDR3 bases: TGTGCCAGCAGCAAAAAAACCTACGAGCAGTACTTC. It specifies CASSKKTYEQYF. V gene TRBV6-6 combines with J gene TRBJ2-7; D remains ambiguous. V dropped 6 bases and J dropped 2 bases, with 8 bases sitting between them. CDR1 is MNHNY, CDR2 SVGAGI, per germline (reference sequence). CDR3 size: 12 residues.